Presented here are 7 T cell receptor beta chains from one specimen sequenced in a study of patients and donors after allogeneic stem cell transplantation. In TCRdb, the RT-PCR reads were re-called with MiXCR into one record per CDR3 protein. The table has some 880,000 distinct CDR3 sequences, about a sixth seen once; the top ten hold approximately 5.9%. Sequenced input: blood, either unsorted or a sorted T cell fraction (not recorded which). These receptors came from a human donor who was either an allogeneic HSCT recipient or a stem cell or donor lymphocyte infusion donor (not recorded which). It is not recorded whose cells these are; they may come from a transplant donor.

This clonotype was seen only a few times. The chain recombines TRBV24-1 with TRBJ2-3; 10 bases line up with TRBD1. The germline V gene encodes CDR1 KGHDR and CDR2 SFDVKD. V was clipped by 2 bases and J by 4 bases; unmatched bases: 5. This CDR3 has 16 residues. CDR3: CATSDSGTGEADTQYF. CDR3 nucleotide sequence: TGTGCCACCAGTGATTCCGGGACAGGGGAGGCAGATACGCAGTATTTT.

This clonotype was recorded a few times. This chain connects TRBV4-1 to TRBJ2-7, with a weak D call TRBD2 (5 bases). V gave up 3 bases and J gave up 7 bases, with 13 bases separating them. Looked up from germline, CDR1 is MGHRA and CDR2 is YSYEKL. The CDR3 runs to 13 residues. The CDR3 bases are TGCGCCAGCAGCCAGACACTAGTAGGGGAGCAGTACTTC. It is translated as CASSQTLVGEQYF.

This chain joins TRBV7-6 and TRBJ1-1, with 9 bases aligning to TRBD1. Germline loops: CDR1 SGHVS, CDR2 FNYEAQ. With V trimmed by 5 bases and J by 10 bases, 8 bases remained unmatched. The CDR3 totals 13 residues. The CDR3 bases are TGTGCCAGCAGCCCGGGACAGGGTATCGCAGCTTTCTTT. This encodes CASSPGQGIAAFF.

V is TRBV6-5 and J is TRBJ1-1, with 7 bases matching TRBD1. Germline loops: CDR1 MNHEY, CDR2 SVGAGI. Germline trimming cut 0 bases from V and 11 bases from J; bases unmatched to any gene: 3. The CDR3 has 12 amino acids. The CDR3 sequence is CASSYSQGSAFF. The CDR3, as DNA: TGTGCCAGCAGTTACTCACAGGGGAGTGCTTTCTTT.

This clonotype was detected ten times or more. DNA of the CDR3: TGCAGTGCTCCAGAGGGGGGGCGCACTGAAGCTTTCTTT. Translation gives CSAPEGGRTEAFF. The chain has TRBV20-1 and TRBJ1-1; possible D gene TRBD1, 6 bases. Germline CDR1 DFQATT, CDR2 SNEGSKA (reference sequence). The CDR3 sequence is 13 residues long. V dropped 5 bases and J dropped 4 bases, with 14 bases sitting between them.

J is TRBJ1-4 and V is TRBV11-2; D is uncertain. The CDR3 is made up of 15 amino acids. V was cut by 1 base and J by 5 bases, with 11 bases left in between. Looked up from germline, CDR1 is SGHAT and CDR2 is FQNNGV. This CDR3 reads CASSLGVKGNEKLFF. CDR3 nucleotides: TGTGCCAGCAGCTTAGGGGTCAAAGGAAATGAAAAACTGTTTTTT.

J is TRBJ2-1 and V is TRBV20-1; D not certain. CDR1 is DFQATT, CDR2 SNEGSKA, per germline (reference sequence). V was pared by 5 bases and J by 2 bases, with 10 bases between. The CDR3 loop spans 13 amino acids. CDR3 loop: CSAPGATYNEQFF. CDR3 DNA: TGCAGTGCTCCCGGAGCAACCTACAATGAGCAGTTCTTC.